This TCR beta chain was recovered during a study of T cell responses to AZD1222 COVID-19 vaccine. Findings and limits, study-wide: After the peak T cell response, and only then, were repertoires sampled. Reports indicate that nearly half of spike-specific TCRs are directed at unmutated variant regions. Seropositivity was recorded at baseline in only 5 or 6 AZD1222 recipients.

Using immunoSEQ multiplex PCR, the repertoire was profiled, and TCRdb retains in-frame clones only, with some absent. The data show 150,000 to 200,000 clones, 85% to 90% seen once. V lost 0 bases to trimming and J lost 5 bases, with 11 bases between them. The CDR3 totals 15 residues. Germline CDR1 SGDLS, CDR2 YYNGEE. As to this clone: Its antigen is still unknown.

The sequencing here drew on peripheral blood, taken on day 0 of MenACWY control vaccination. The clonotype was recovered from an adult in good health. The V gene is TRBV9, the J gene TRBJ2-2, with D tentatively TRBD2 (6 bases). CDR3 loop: CASSVGDLGTGELFF. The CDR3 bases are TGTGCCAGCAGCGTAGGGGACTTAGGGACCGGGGAGCTGTTTTTT.